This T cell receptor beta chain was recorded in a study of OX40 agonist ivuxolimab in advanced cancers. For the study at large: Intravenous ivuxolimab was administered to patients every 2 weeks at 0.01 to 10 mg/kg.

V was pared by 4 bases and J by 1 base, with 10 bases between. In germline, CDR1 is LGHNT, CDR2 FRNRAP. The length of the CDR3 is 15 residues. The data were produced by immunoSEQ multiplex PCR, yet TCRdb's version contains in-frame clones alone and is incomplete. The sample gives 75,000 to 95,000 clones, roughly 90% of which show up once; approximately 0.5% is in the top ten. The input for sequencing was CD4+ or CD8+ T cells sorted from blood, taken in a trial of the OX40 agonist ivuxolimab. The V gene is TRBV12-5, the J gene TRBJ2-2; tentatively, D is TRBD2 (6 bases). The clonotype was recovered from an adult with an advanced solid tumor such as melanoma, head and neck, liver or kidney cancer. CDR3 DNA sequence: TGTGCTAGTGGTTCCGGCGGGATGAACACCGGGGAGCTGTTTTTT. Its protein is CASGSGGMNTGELFF.